The 16 T cell receptor beta chains in this list originate from one sample, sequenced in a study of OX40 agonist ivuxolimab in advanced cancers. Library generation was performed with the immunoSEQ multiplex PCR assay. Sourced from immuneACCESS, this table was stored by TCRdb with only in-frame sequences that have V and J called. A share of the clones is absent; for the studies checked, an unresolved V gene accounts for under half, and the remainder has no known explanation. The sample records some 45,000 clones, 65% to 85% of which are singletons. The ten largest clonotypes hold 20% to 25% of the sample. The sample in question was CD4+ or CD8+ T cells sorted from blood, obtained in a trial of the OX40 agonist ivuxolimab. The receptors come from an adult with an advanced solid tumor such as melanoma, head and neck, liver or kidney cancer.

V and J are TRBV10-3 and TRBJ1-1; the D gene is possibly TRBD1 (6 bases). Per the germline V gene, CDR1 is ENHRY and CDR2 is SYGVKD. The CDR3 has 15 residues. Trimming removed 5 bases from V and 3 bases from J, with 16 bases in between. CDR3 amino acids: CAISLGRGGDTEAFF. The CDR3 DNA reads TGTGCCATCAGTCTTGGCAGGGGCGGGGACACTGAAGCTTTCTTT.

The J gene is TRBJ1-1, the V gene TRBV6-6; D perhaps matches TRBD1 (5 bases). The CDR3 length is 15 residues. Trimming shortened V by 6 bases and J by 5 bases, and 19 bases separated the two germline ends. From germline, CDR1 is MNHNY and CDR2 SVGAGI (reference sequence). CDR3 amino acids: CASRSDLGVGTEAFF. CDR3 nucleotides: TGTGCCAGCAGGTCCGATCTAGGGGTCGGGACTGAAGCTTTCTTT.

V gene TRBV6-1 combines with J gene TRBJ2-1; D ambiguous. The CDR3 totals 15 residues. Germline assignment: CDR1 MNHNS and CDR2 SASEGT. Trimming pared 2 bases from V and 7 bases from J, leaving 15 bases between. CDR3 amino acids: CASSEKALGVNEQFF. CDR3 nucleotides: TGTGCCAGCAGTGAAAAGGCCCTGGGCGTAAATGAGCAGTTCTTC.

This clone is a singleton in its sample. Relative to the germline gene, one junction end is altered; a read error may explain this. CDR3 coding DNA: TGCGCCAGCAGCTCGGGACATACTGAAAGGCACTTC. It yields the protein CASSSGHTERHF. J is TRBJ2-5 and V is TRBV5-1; tentative D call: TRBD1 (6 bases). The CDR3 has 12 residues. Looked up from germline, CDR1 is SGHRS and CDR2 is YFSETQ.

The sample holds a few counts of this clone. In nucleotides, the CDR3 is TGTGCCAGCAGCTCCCCAACCGCGGACGGAAGTAACACCGGGGAGCTGTTTTTT. It is translated as CASSSPTADGSNTGELFF. The genes are TRBV7-3 and TRBJ2-2; D is uncertain. The CDR3 is made up of 18 amino acids. V gave up 4 bases and J gave up 2 bases, with 20 bases separating them. Germline values: CDR1 SGHTA, CDR2 FQGTGA.

The gene calls are TRBV28 and TRBJ1-2; the D gene is possibly TRBD1 (5 bases). The CDR3 runs to 13 residues. The germline V and J ends were trimmed by 1 base and 5 bases, with 8 bases remaining between them. Germline V CDR1 and CDR2: MDHEN, SYDVKM. The CDR3 sequence: CASSLSPGYGYTF. The CDR3 region has the DNA TGTGCCAGCAGTTTATCCCCAGGGTATGGCTACACCTTC.

J is TRBJ1-3 and V is TRBV10-3; TRBD1 aligns across 10 bases. The germline V gene encodes CDR1 ENHRY and CDR2 SYGVKD. CDR3 length equals 17 residues. V lost 10 bases, J lost 4 bases, and 16 bases stayed unmatched. The DNA of the CDR3 is TGTGCCACCCGAGGGGGGACAGGGGAATTAACGGGAAACACCATATATTTT. It is translated as CATRGGTGELTGNTIYF.

This clone was detected once. The genes are TRBV6-1 and TRBJ1-3; D is unresolved. Trimming cost V 6 bases and J 3 bases, with 15 bases left between them. Germline-derived CDR1 and CDR2 are MNHNS and SASEGT. The CDR3 spans 15 residues. CDR3 in DNA: TGTGCCAGCAGCGTTCACGGTAGTGGTGGAAACACCATATATTTT. Its protein product is CASSVHGSGGNTIYF.

This clone was seen once. This chain uses TRBV28 with TRBJ1-4; 7 nucleotides agree with TRBD1. CDR1 and CDR2 (germline): MDHEN, SYDVKM. This CDR3 is built from 14 residues. After removal of 10 bases from V and 7 bases from J, the junction contained 12 bases not matched to a gene. The CDR3 here is CATDGGTEIEKLFF. The CDR3, as DNA: TGTGCCACGGACGGCGGGACAGAAATTGAAAAACTGTTTTTT.

The V and J genes are TRBV18 and TRBJ1-2; the D is unclear. V was trimmed by 2 bases and J by 5 bases, leaving 12 bases between them. The CDR3 is made up of 14 amino acids. The germline gives CDR1 KGHSH, CDR2 LQKENI. The CDR3 is CASSPLNSDYGYTF. Here the CDR3 DNA reads TGTGCCAGCTCACCATTGAACAGCGATTATGGCTACACCTTC.

This clone was detected only once. This chain connects TRBV20-1 to TRBJ1-1; the D is unclear. This CDR3 spans 11 amino acids. V was cut by 2 bases and J by 6 bases, with 7 bases left in between. The germline CDR1 and CDR2 sequences are DFQATT and SNEGSKA (reference sequence). The CDR3 bases are TGCAGTGCTAGATTAGAATCTGAAGCTTTCTTT. It yields the protein CSARLESEAFF.

The J gene is TRBJ2-1, the V gene TRBV19; no clear D gene. Germline V lookup: CDR1 LNHDA, CDR2 SQIVND (reference sequence). The CDR3 sequence is 15 residues long. The V gene lost 2 bases and the J gene lost 6 bases, with 14 bases spanning the gap. The CDR3 here is CASSIRPVFANEQFF. In DNA, the CDR3 is TGTGCCAGTAGTATAAGGCCAGTTTTCGCCAATGAGCAGTTCTTC.

The chain couples TRBV20-1 to TRBJ2-1, with a weak D call TRBD2 (6 bases). CDR1 DFQATT and CDR2 SNEGSKA come from the germline V gene (reference sequence). There are 11 residues in the CDR3. CDR3 amino acids: CRVSRGNEQFF. CDR3 DNA sequence: TGCAGGGTAAGCCGGGGGAATGAGCAGTTCTTC.

The rearrangement links TRBV5-4 to TRBJ2-5; D gene uncertain. Germline values: CDR1 SGHNT, CDR2 YYREEE (reference sequence). The CDR3 length is 15 residues. Trimming pared 0 bases from V and 0 bases from J, leaving 9 bases between. The CDR3 bases are TGTGCCAGCAGCTTGGCTTGGGAACACCAAGAGACCCAGTACTTC. Amino acids: CASSLAWEHQETQYF.

The rearrangement links TRBV4-3 to TRBJ1-2; no firm D call. The CDR3 has 15 residues. Per germline, CDR1 LGHNA and CDR2 YSLEER. Trimming shortened V by 0 bases and J by 3 bases, and 11 bases separated the two germline ends. The CDR3 sequence is CASSQEGKAYYGYTF. The DNA for the CDR3 is TGCGCCAGCAGCCAAGAGGGGAAGGCTTACTATGGCTACACCTTC.

Turning to this clone: Mismatch with germline at one junction end may stem from a read error. CDR3 sequence (DNA): TGCGCCAGCAGCCAGTACAGGGGCTACGAGCAGTACTTC. Translated: CASSQYRGYEQYF. The V gene is TRBV5-4, the J gene TRBJ2-7, with TRBD1 identical over 7 bases. This CDR3 comprises 13 residues. Germline V gene lookup returns CDR1 SGHNT and CDR2 YYREEE (reference sequence).